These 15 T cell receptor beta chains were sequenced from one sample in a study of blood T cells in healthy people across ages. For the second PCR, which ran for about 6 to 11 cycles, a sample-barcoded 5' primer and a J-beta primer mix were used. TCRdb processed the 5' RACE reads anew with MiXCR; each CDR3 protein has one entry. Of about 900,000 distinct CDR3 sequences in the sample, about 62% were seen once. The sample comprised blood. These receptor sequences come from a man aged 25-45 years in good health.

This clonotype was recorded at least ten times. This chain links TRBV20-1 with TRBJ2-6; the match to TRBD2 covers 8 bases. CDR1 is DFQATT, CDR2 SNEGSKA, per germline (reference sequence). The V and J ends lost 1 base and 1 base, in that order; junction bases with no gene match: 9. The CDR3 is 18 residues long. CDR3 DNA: TGCAGTGCTAGAGCTGCGGGGGGCTTCGGATCTGGGGCCAACGTCCTGACTTTC. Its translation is CSARAAGGFGSGANVLTF.

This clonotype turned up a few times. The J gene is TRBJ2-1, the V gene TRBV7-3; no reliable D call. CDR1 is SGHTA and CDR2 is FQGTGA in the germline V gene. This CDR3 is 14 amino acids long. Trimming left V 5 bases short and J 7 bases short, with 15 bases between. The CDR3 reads CASSISAPGNEQFF. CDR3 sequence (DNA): TGTGCCAGCAGCATCTCCGCCCCTGGGAATGAGCAGTTCTTC.

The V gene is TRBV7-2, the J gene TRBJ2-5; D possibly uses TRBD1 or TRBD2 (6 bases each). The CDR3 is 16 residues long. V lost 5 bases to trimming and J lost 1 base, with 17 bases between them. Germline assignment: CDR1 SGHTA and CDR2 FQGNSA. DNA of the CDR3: TGTGCCAGCAGCCCTAGATTTGGGGGGCTCCAAGAGACCCAGTACTTC. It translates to CASSPRFGGLQETQYF.

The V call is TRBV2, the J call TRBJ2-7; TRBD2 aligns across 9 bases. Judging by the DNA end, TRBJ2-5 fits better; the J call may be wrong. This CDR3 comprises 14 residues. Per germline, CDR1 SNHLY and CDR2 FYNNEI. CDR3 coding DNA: TGTGCCAGCAGTGGAGCGAGCGGGGGGAAGACCCAGTACTTC. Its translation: CASSGASGGKTQYF.

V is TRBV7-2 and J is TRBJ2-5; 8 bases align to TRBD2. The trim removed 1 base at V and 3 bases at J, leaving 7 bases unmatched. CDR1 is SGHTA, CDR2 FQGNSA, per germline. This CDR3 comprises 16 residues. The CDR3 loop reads CASSLGSSGWEETQYF. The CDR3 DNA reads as TGTGCCAGCAGCTTAGGGTCTAGCGGGTGGGAAGAGACCCAGTACTTC.

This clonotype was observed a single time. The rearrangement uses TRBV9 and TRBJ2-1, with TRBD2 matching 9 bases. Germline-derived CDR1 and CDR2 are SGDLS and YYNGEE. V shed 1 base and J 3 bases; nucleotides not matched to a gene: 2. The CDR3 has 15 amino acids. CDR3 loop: CASSVRAGGYNEQFF. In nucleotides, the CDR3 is TGTGCCAGCAGCGTACGAGCGGGGGGCTACAATGAGCAGTTCTTC.

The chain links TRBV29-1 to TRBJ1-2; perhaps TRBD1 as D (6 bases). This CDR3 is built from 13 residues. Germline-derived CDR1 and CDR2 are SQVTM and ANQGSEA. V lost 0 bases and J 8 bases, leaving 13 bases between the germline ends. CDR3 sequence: CSVEDQRGGGYTF. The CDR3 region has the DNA TGCAGCGTTGAAGACCAACGTGGGGGCGGCTACACCTTC. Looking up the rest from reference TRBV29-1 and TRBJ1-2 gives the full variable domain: SAVISQKPSRDICQRGTSLTIQCQVDSQVTMMFWYRQQPGQSLTLIATANQGSEATYESGFVIDKFPISRPNLTFSTLTVSNMSPEDSSIYLCSVEDQRGGGYTFGSGTRLTVV.

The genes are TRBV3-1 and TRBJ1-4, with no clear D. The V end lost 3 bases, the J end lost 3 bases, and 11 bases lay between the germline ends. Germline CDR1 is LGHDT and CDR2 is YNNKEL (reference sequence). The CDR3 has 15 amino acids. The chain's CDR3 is CASSQTQVANEKLFF. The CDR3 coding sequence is TGTGCCAGCAGCCAGACCCAGGTTGCTAATGAAAAACTGTTTTTT.

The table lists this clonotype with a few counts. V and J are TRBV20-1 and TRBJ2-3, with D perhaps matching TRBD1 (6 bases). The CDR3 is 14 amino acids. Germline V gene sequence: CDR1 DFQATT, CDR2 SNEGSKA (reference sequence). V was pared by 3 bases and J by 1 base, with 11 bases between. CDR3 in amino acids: CSASPGARTDTQYF. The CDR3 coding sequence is TGCAGTGCTAGTCCAGGGGCCCGCACAGATACGCAGTATTTT.

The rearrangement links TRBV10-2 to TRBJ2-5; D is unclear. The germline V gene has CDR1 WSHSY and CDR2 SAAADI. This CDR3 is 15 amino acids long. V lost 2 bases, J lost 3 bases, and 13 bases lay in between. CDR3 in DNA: TGCGCCAGCAGTGAGGCGTTCGGTGGGGAAGAGACCCAGTACTTC. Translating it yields CASSEAFGGEETQYF.

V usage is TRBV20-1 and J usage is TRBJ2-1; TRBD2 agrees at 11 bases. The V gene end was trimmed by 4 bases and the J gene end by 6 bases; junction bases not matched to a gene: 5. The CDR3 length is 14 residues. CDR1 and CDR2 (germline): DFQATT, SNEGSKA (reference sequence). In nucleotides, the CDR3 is TGCAGTGCTAATAGACTAGCGGGGACCAATGAGCAGTTCTTC. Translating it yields CSANRLAGTNEQFF.

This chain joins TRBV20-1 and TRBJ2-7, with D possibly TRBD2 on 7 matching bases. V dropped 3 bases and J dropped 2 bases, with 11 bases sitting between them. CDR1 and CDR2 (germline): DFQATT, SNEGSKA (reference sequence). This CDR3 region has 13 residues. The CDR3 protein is CSASRRGPYEQYF. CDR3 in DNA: TGCAGTGCTAGCAGGCGGGGGCCCTACGAGCAGTACTTC.

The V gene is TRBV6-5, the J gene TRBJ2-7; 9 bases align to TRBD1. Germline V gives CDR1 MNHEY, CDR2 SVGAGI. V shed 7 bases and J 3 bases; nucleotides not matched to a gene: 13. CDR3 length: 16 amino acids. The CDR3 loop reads CASNYRTGGGYYEQYF. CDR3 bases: TGTGCCAGCAACTACCGCACAGGGGGCGGATACTACGAGCAGTACTTC.

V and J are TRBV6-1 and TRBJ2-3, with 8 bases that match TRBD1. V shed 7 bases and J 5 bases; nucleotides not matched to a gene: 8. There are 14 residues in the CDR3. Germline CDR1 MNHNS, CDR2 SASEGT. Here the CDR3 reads CASNDRGLQDTQYF. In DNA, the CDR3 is TGTGCCAGCAACGACAGGGGTCTACAAGATACGCAGTATTTT.

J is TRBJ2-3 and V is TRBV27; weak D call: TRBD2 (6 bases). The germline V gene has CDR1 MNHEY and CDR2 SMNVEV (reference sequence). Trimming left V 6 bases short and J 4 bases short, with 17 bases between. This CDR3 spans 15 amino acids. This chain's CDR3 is CASRPALAGADTQYF. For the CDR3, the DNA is TGTGCCAGCAGACCAGCACTAGCTGGGGCAGATACGCAGTATTTT.